This T cell receptor beta chain was identified in a study of cytomegalovirus exposure and HLA in healthy donors. Points from the study as a whole: Cytomegalovirus-associated status was assigned to approximately 160 TCR beta chains.

A multiplex PCR was run with 60 Vbeta primers and 13 Jbeta primers. Profiled with immunoSEQ multiplex PCR; TCRdb holds only in-frame clones, not every one. The sample contains around 100,000 clones, about 70% of which appear only once. Germline values: CDR1 LNHDA, CDR2 SQIVND (reference sequence). CDR3 length equals 14 residues. V was pared by 0 bases and J by 7 bases, with 12 bases between. About this clone itself: Its specificity is not known.

The genes are TRBV19 and TRBJ1-2, with D unresolved. The sequence was obtained from a man between 50 and 59 years old in good health and CMV-seropositive. Sequencing input: PBMCs. The CDR3 DNA follows: TGTGCCAGTAGTATAGATCTGAGGGCGGTTGGCTACACCTTC. This sequence encodes CASSIDLRAVGYTF.